The present T cell receptor beta chain was sequenced within a study of cytomegalovirus exposure and HLA in healthy donors. Study-wide results and caveats: For cytomegalovirus status, the classifier reportedly gave diagnoses with high specificity and sensitivity. With further analysis later on, most CMV-associated TCR beta chains appeared HLA-restricted.

Donors likely had unrecorded immune exposures despite being nominally healthy when sampled. Both 60 Vbeta primers and 13 Jbeta primers went into the PCR. Method: immunoSEQ multiplex PCR; TCRdb's copy keeps in-frame clones and lacks some. Seen here are about 140,000 clones, over 60% observed once, and the top ten hold 1.5% to 2%. Concerning this clone itself: Antigen: not known.

This CDR3 is 15 amino acids long. From germline, CDR1 is MNHNY and CDR2 SVGAGI (reference sequence). V shed 6 bases, J shed 1 base, and the junction held 8 bases outside the gene matches. This receptor was taken from a female donor in good health and CMV-seronegative. The sample consisted of PBMCs. The chain has TRBV6-6 and TRBJ1-1, with 7 bases matching TRBD1. CDR3 loop: CASSNTGAKNTEAFF. The CDR3, as DNA: TGTGCCAGCAGCAACACAGGGGCGAAGAACACTGAAGCTTTCTTT.